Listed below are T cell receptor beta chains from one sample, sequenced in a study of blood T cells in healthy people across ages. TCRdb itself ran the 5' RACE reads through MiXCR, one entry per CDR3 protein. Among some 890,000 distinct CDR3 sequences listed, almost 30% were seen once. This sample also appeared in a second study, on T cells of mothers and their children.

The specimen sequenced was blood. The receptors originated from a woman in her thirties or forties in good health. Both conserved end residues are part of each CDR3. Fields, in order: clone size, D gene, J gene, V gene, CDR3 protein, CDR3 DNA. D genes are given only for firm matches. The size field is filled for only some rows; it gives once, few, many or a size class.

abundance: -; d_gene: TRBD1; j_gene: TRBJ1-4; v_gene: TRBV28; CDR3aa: CVSSLGGQGSEKLFF; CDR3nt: TGTGTCAGCAGTTTAGGGGGACAGGGTAGTGAAAAACTGTTTTTT
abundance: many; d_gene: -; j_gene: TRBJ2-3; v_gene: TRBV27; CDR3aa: CASRPRDTHTDTQYF; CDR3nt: TGTGCCAGCCGCCCCCGGGACACTCACACAGATACGCAGTATTTT
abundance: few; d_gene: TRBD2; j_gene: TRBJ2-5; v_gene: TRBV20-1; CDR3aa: CSAPRGGPETQYF; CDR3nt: TGCAGTGCCCCGCGGGGGGGCCCCGAGACCCAGTACTTC
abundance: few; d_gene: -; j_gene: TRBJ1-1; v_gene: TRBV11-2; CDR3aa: CASSRDGGATEAFF; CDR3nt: TGTGCCAGCAGCAGAGACGGGGGGGCCACTGAAGCTTTCTTT
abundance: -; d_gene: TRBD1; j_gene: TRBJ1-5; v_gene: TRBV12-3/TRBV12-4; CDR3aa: CASSPGGGRIQPQHF; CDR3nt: TGTGCCAGCAGCCCAGGGGGGGGGAGGATTCAGCCCCAGCATTTT
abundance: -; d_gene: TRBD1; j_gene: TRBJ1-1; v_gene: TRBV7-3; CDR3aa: CASSLAVDRGRAFF; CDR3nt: TGTGCCAGCAGCTTGGCCGTAGACAGGGGGCGTGCTTTCTTT
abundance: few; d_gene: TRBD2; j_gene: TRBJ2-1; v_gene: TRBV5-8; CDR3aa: CASSPSGGAGIEQFF; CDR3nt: TGTGCCAGCAGCCCTAGCGGGGGGGCCGGTATTGAGCAGTTCTTC
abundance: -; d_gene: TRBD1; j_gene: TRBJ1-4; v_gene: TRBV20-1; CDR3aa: CSAHRIADRTREKLFF; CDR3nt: TGCAGTGCCCACCGAATTGCGGACAGGACTCGGGAAAAACTGTTTTTT
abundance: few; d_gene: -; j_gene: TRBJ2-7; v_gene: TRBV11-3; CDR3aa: CASSLGGGQFYEQYF; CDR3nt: TGTGCCAGCAGCTTAGGTGGTGGGCAGTTCTACGAGCAGTACTTC
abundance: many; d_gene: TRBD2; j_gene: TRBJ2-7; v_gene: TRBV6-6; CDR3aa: CASNPGLAAHEQYF; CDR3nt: TGTGCCAGCAACCCGGGACTAGCGGCCCACGAGCAGTACTTC
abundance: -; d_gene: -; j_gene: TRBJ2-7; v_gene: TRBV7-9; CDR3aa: CASSQDWFLDEQYF; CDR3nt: TGTGCCAGCAGCCAAGACTGGTTTCTGGACGAGCAGTACTTC
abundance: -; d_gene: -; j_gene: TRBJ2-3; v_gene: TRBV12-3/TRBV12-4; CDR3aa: CASSLALLGSTDTEYF; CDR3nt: TGTGCCAGCAGTTTAGCGCTACTAGGAAGCACAGATACGGAGTATTTT
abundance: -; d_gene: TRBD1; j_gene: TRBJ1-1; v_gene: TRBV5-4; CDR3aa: CASRNGTGGGLEAFF; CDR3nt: TGTGCCAGCAGAAACGGGACAGGGGGGGGGTTGGAAGCTTTCTTT
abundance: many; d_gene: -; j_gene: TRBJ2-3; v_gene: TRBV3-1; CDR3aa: CASSPLTSSPQYF; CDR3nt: TGTGCCAGCAGCCCCCTGACTAGTTCACCGCAGTATTTT
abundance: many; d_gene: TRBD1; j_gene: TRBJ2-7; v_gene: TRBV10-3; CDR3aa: CAIGTGLSYEQYF; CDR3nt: TGTGCCATCGGGACAGGCTTGTCCTACGAGCAGTACTTC
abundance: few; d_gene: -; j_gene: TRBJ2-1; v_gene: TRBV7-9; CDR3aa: CASSGGVPGGYNEQFF; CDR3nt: TGTGCCAGCAGCGGAGGGGTGCCAGGGGGCTACAATGAGCAGTTCTTC
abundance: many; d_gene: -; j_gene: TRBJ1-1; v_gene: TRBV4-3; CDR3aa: CASSQASLRGNTEAFF; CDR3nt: TGCGCCAGCAGCCAAGCTAGCCTAAGGGGGAACACTGAAGCTTTCTTT
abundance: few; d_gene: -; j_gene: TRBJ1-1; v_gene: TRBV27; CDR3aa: CASGGGGSHYEAFF; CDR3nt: TGTGCCTCTGGAGGGGGGGGTTCTCACTATGAAGCTTTCTTT
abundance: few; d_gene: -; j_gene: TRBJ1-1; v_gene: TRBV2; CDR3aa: CASSEQGFMNTEAFF; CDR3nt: TGTGCCAGCAGTGAGCAAGGGTTCATGAACACTGAAGCTTTCTTT
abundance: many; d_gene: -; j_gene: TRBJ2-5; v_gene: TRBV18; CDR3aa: CASSPPPGAQETQYF; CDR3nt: TGTGCCAGCTCACCACCGCCAGGGGCTCAAGAGACCCAGTACTTC
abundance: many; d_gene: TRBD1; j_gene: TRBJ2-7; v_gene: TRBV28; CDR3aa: CASRSTGQGTYEQYF; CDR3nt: TGTGCCAGCAGGTCTACGGGACAGGGGACCTACGAGCAGTACTTC
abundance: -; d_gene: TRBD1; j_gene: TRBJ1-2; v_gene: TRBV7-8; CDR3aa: CASSFKRDREVEGYTF; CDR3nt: TGTGCCAGCAGCTTTAAAAGGGACAGGGAAGTAGAGGGCTACACCTTC
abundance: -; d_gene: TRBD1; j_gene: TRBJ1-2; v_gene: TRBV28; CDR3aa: CASSTPGQGAGSYGYTF; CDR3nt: TGTGCCAGCAGTACCCCGGGACAGGGGGCCGGAAGCTATGGCTACACCTTC
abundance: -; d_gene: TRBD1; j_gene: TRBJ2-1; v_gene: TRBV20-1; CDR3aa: CSAPRTGNYNEQFF; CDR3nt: TGCAGTGCCCCGAGGACAGGGAACTACAATGAGCAGTTCTTC
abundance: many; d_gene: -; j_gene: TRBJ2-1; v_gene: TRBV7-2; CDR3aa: CASSLAGLLYNEQFF; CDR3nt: TGTGCCAGCAGTTTAGCCGGACTCCTCTACAATGAGCAGTTCTTC
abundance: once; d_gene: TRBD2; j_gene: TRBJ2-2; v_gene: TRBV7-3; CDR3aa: CASSATPSSGGASGELFF; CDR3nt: TGTGCCAGCAGCGCAACCCCTTCTAGCGGGGGGGCGTCCGGGGAGCTGTTTTTT
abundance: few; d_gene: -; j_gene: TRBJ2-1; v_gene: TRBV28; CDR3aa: CASRTGVTYNEQFF; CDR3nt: TGTGCCAGCAGGACGGGGGTAACCTACAATGAGCAGTTCTTC
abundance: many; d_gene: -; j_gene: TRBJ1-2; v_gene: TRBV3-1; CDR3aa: CASSQGTNYGYTF; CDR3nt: TGTGCCAGCAGCCAAGGCACTAACTATGGCTACACCTTC
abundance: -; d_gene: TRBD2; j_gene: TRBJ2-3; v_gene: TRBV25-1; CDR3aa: CASSELASGDTQYF; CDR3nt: TGTGCCAGCAGTGAATTGGCTAGCGGCGATACGCAGTATTTT
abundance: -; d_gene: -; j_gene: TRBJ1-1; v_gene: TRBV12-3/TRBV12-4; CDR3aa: CASSSHRLNTEAFF; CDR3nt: TGTGCCAGCAGTTCCCACAGATTGAACACTGAAGCTTTCTTT
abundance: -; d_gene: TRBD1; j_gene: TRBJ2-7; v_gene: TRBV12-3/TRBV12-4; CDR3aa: CASSRGQGDREQYF; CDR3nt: TGTGCCAGCAGCCGAGGACAGGGAGATCGCGAGCAGTACTTC
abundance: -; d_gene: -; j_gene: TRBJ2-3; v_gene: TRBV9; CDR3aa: CASSVAEGEGTDTQYF; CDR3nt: TGTGCCAGCAGCGTAGCCGAGGGAGAAGGGACAGATACGCAGTATTTT
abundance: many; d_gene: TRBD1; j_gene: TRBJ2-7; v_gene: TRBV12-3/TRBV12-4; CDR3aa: CASSLHRGQASYEQYF; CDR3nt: TGTGCCAGCAGTTTACACAGGGGGCAGGCCTCCTACGAGCAGTACTTC
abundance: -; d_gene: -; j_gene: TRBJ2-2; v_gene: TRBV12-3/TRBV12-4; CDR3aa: CASSLAPNTGELFF; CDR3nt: TGTGCCAGCAGTTTAGCGCCTAACACCGGGGAGCTGTTTTTT
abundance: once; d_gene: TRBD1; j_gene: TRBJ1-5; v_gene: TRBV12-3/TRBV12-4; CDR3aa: CASSIGGARSNQPQHF; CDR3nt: TGTGCCAGCAGCATAGGGGGCGCAAGGAGCAATCAGCCCCAGCATTTT
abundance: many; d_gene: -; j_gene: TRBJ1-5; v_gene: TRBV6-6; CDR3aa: CASSRGGTQGSNQPQHF; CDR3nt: TGTGCCAGCAGCCGTGGGGGGACACAAGGGAGCAATCAGCCCCAGCATTTT
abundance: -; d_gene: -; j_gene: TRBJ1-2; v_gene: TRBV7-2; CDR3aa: CASSLERRESNGYTF; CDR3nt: TGTGCCAGCAGCTTAGAGCGAAGGGAGTCGAATGGCTACACCTTC
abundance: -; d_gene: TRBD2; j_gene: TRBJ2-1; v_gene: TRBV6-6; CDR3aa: CASSRDLSGGANEQFF; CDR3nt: TGTGCCAGCAGTAGGGATCTAAGCGGGGGGGCCAATGAGCAGTTCTTC
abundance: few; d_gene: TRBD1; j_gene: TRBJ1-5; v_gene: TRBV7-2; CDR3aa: CASSPDRGLVQPQHF; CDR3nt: TGTGCCAGCAGCCCGGACAGGGGGTTAGTTCAGCCCCAGCATTTT
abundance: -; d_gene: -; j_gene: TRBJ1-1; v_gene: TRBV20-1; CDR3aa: CSASLGDTEAFF; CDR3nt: TGCAGTGCTAGTTTGGGCGACACTGAAGCTTTCTTT
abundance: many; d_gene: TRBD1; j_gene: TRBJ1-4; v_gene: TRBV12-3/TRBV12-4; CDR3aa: CASSYRGGMKKLFF; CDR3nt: TGTGCCAGCAGTTACAGGGGCGGAATGAAAAAACTGTTTTTT
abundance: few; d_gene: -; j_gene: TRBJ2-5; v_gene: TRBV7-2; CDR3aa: CAISWAGKGETQYF; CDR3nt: TGTGCCATCTCCTGGGCAGGGAAAGGAGAGACCCAGTACTTC
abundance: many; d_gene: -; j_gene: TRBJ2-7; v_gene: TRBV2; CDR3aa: CASNSAYEQYF; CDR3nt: TGTGCCAGCAATTCGGCCTACGAGCAGTACTTC
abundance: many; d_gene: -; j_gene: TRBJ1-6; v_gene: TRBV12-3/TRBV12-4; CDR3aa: CASSLVGQNNSPLHF; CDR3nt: TGTGCCAGCAGTTTAGTTGGACAGAATAATTCACCCCTCCACTTT
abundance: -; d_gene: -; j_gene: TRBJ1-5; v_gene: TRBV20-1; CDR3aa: CSARDWGVSNQPQHF; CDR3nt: TGCAGTGCTAGAGATTGGGGTGTTAGCAATCAGCCCCAGCATTTT
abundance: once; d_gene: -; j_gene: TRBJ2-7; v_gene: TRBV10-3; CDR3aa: CAISAGEYEQYF; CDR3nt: TGTGCCATCAGTGCCGGAGAGTACGAGCAGTACTTC
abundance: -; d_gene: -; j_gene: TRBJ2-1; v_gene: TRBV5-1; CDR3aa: CASSPLGGDEFF; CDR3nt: TGCGCCAGCAGCCCCCTTGGGGGTGACGAGTTCTTC
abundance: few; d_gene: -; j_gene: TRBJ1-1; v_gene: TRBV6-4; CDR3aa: CAGRGEGFHTEAFF; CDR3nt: TGTGCCGGCAGGGGCGAGGGTTTTCACACTGAAGCTTTCTTT
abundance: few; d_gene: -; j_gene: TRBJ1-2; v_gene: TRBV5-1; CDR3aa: CASSLEGRKYGYTF; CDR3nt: TGCGCCAGCAGCTTGGAGGGCAGAAAATATGGCTACACCTTC
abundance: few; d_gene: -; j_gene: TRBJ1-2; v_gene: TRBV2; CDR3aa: CASSRAFTDYGYTF; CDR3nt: TGTGCCAGCAGCAGGGCGTTTACTGACTATGGCTACACCTTC